These 5 T cell receptor beta chains were all obtained from the same sample, sequenced in a study of identical twins. TCRdb recomputed calls from the 5' RACE reads with MiXCR, one row per CDR3 protein. The sample has roughly 1.6 million distinct CDR3 sequences; around 33% are singletons. Sequenced input: cord blood. These receptors all come from a newborn girl in good health.

V gene TRBV10-3 combines with J gene TRBJ1-2; D uncertain. The CDR3 sequence is 10 residues long. Trimming removed 10 bases from V and 5 bases from J, with 8 bases in between. From germline, CDR1 is ENHRY and CDR2 SYGVKD. In DNA form, the CDR3 reads TGTGCCACGAAGCAGTATGGCTACACCTTC. It encodes CATKQYGYTF.

This sequence joins TRBV20-1 and TRBJ2-5, with D maybe TRBD1 (6 bases). This CDR3 spans 14 amino acids. V lost 2 bases, J lost 1 base, and 11 bases lay in between. The germline V gene encodes CDR1 DFQATT and CDR2 SNEGSKA (reference sequence). The CDR3 reads CSARTNRAQETQYF. CDR3 coding DNA: TGCAGTGCTAGAACTAACAGGGCCCAAGAGACCCAGTACTTC.

This clonotype has a handful of counts. This chain uses TRBV4-2 with TRBJ2-2, with 9 bases fitting TRBD2. The trim removed 3 bases at V and 6 bases at J, leaving 29 bases unmatched. The germline V gene encodes CDR1 LGHNA and CDR2 YNFKEQ. The CDR3 is made up of 23 amino acids. This CDR3 reads CASSQFRGSSSGGRALKSGELFF. CDR3 coding DNA: TGTGCCAGCAGCCAGTTCCGGGGATCTAGTTCAGGCGGGAGGGCCCTCAAGTCCGGGGAGCTGTTTTTT.

This clonotype turned up a few times. The chain couples TRBV5-1 to TRBJ1-2; D remains ambiguous. V lost 0 bases to trimming and J lost 6 bases, with 15 bases between them. The CDR3 runs 15 residues. The germline gives CDR1 SGHRS, CDR2 YFSETQ. The CDR3 sequence is CASSLGVNGPDGYTF. CDR3 bases: TGCGCCAGCAGCTTGGGGGTCAACGGGCCGGATGGCTACACCTTC.

On this clonotype: One base away lies a much larger clone, so this may be a sequencing read error. The chain employs TRBV24-1 and TRBJ2-7, with 11 bases lining up with TRBD2. CDR3 length equals 17 residues. V lost 5 bases to trimming and J lost 7 bases; unmatched junction nucleotides: 15. Germline V gives CDR1 KGHDR, CDR2 SFDVKD. CDR3 region: CATSGATGTSGYNEQYF. In DNA, the CDR3 is TGTGCCACCAGTGGCGCAACCGGGACTAGCGGATACAATGAGCAGTACTTC.